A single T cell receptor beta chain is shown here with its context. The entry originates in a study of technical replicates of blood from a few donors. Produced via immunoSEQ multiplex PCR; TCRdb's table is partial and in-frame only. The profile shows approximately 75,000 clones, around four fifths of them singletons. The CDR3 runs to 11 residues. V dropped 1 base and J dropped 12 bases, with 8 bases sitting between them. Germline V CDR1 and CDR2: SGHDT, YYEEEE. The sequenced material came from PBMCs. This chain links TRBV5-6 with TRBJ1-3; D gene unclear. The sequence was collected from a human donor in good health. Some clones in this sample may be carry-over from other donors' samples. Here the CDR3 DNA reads TGTGCCAGCAGCTTGCACCGGGACATATATTTT. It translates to CASSLHRDIYF.